Following are 27 T cell receptor beta chains from one sample sequenced in a study of blood T cells in healthy people across ages (dated by TCRdb to the mid-2010s). Library method: 5' RACE. The data were produced on an Illumina HiSeq 2500. The second PCR ran for about 6 to 12 cycles and used a J-beta primer mix along with a sample-barcoded 5' primer. TCRdb trimmed public reads at Q25 via fastp, called clones via MiXCR and kept in-frame beta chains. Entries are consolidated by CDR3 protein sequence, retaining the most common genes and DNA. Within this sample are about 800,000 distinct CDR3 sequences, with about 46% of them counted one time only. In total, the top ten clones hold roughly 18% of the sample. Sample: blood. Every receptor here comes from a man older than 75 in good health.

The chain couples TRBV3-1 to TRBJ2-1, with TRBD2 identical over 8 bases. CDR3 size: 16 residues. J was trimmed by 0 bases and V by 1 base; bases with no gene match: 2. The V gene's germline CDR1 is LGHDT and CDR2 YNNKEL (reference sequence). CDR3 bases: TGTGCCAGCAGCCAAGGCGGGAGGAGCTCCTACAATGAGCAGTTCTTC. This codes for CASSQGGRSSYNEQFF.

In this sample, this clonotype turned up many times. The chain joins TRBV20-1 to TRBJ2-6; 7 bases are shared with TRBD1. This CDR3 contains 17 residues. The germline gives CDR1 DFQATT, CDR2 SNEGSKA (reference sequence). V dropped 1 base and J dropped 3; count of bases not matched to a gene: 9. The CDR3 protein is CSARGQGLGVGANVLTF. The DNA for the CDR3 is TGCAGTGCTAGAGGACAGGGCCTGGGAGTTGGGGCCAACGTCCTGACTTTC.

Of note for this clonotype: The junction does not match germline at one end; this may be a read error. The V call is TRBV9, the J call TRBJ2-4; 11 nucleotides align to TRBD2. The J call may be wrong; the DNA end is better matched by TRBJ2-7. Germline V gene lookup returns CDR1 SGDLS and CDR2 YYNGEE. The CDR3 extends over 18 amino acids. CDR3 in amino acids: CASSVAPGTSGFSCEQYF. The CDR3 DNA is TGTGCCAGCAGCGTAGCCCCAGGGACTAGCGGATTCTCCTGCGAGCAGTACTTC.

This clonotype came up a few times. The V call is TRBV5-5, the J call TRBJ2-1; 9 bases are shared with TRBD2. Germline lookup yields CDR1 SGHKS and CDR2 YYEKEE (reference sequence). Trimming cost V 1 base and J 8 bases; bases outside gene matches: 10. This CDR3 is 16 amino acids long. CDR3 sequence (DNA): TGTGCCAGCAGCTTGCGGAGCCTAGCGGGAAGGGATGAGCAGTTCTTC. The encoded protein is CASSLRSLAGRDEQFF.

This clonotype was seen ten or more times. The chain links TRBV9 to TRBJ2-1; D gene uncertain. Trimming removed 0 bases at V and 6 bases at J, with 4 bases between. This CDR3 has 12 amino acids. Per germline, CDR1 SGDLS and CDR2 YYNGEE. The CDR3 region is CASSVGINEQFF. In nucleotides, the CDR3 is TGTGCCAGCAGCGTAGGGATCAATGAGCAGTTCTTC.

The chain links TRBV5-1 to TRBJ2-5, with 8 bases fitting TRBD2. The CDR3 contains 14 residues. Losses at the gene ends were 2 bases for V and 1 base for J; bases not matched to a gene: 1. Germline loops: CDR1 SGHRS, CDR2 YFSETQ. CDR3 in amino acids: CASSFSGTQETQYF. As DNA, the CDR3 is TGCGCCAGCAGCTTTAGCGGGACCCAAGAGACCCAGTACTTC.

The chain couples TRBV6-5 to TRBJ2-7, with a possible D match to TRBD2 (6 bases). The V gene lost 6 bases and the J gene lost 7 bases, with 19 bases spanning the gap. The CDR3 runs 14 residues. Germline V gene sequence: CDR1 MNHEY, CDR2 SVGAGI. The CDR3 region has the DNA TGTGCCAGCAGGGACCGGGACTCTTCTAGAGAGCAGTACTTC. Protein product: CASRDRDSSREQYF.

The chain is built from TRBV6-2 or TRBV6-3 and TRBJ2-6; perhaps TRBD2 as D (6 bases). Germline values: CDR1 MNHEY, CDR2 SVGEGT. The CDR3 runs to 15 residues. V was cut by 2 bases and J by 4 bases, with 9 bases left in between. As DNA, the CDR3 is TGTGCCAGCAGTTACCGGCGGGACGGGGCCAACGTCCTGACTTTC. It specifies CASSYRRDGANVLTF.

This clonotype has only one observation. This chain connects TRBV7-2 to TRBJ2-1; a weak D match, TRBD1 (6 bases). The CDR3 consists of 15 residues. V was shortened by 1 base and J by 6 bases, with 13 bases between the two germline ends. Germline V CDR1 and CDR2: SGHTA, FQGNSA. CDR3 sequence reads: CASSLGFDRINEQFF. The DNA for the CDR3 is TGTGCCAGCAGCTTAGGGTTCGACAGGATCAATGAGCAGTTCTTC.

The chain employs TRBV20-1 and TRBJ2-1; 11 bases are a match to TRBD2. The J segment lost 6 bases and the V segment lost 6 bases, leaving 10 bases of the junction unmatched. CDR3 length: 15 residues. CDR1 and CDR2 (germline): DFQATT, SNEGSKA (reference sequence). The CDR3 loop reads CSAEGIAGGINEQFF. CDR3 nucleotide sequence: TGCAGTGCCGAAGGTATAGCGGGAGGGATCAATGAGCAGTTCTTC.

The gene calls are TRBV12-5 and TRBJ2-1; 10 nucleotides line up with TRBD2. Trimming cost V 5 bases and J 5 bases; bases outside gene matches: 12. Germline V gene sequence: CDR1 LGHNT, CDR2 FRNRAP. The CDR3 is made up of 17 amino acids. In nucleotides, the CDR3 is TGTGCTAGTGGTCCCCGTCGGGTAGCGGGGGGAAACAATGAGCAGTTCTTC. This sequence encodes CASGPRRVAGGNNEQFF. Full variable domain (missing parts from reference TRBV12-5 and TRBJ2-1): DARVTQTPRHKVTEMGQEVTMRCQPILGHNTVFWYRQTMMQGLELLAYFRNRAPLDDSGMPKDRFSAEMPDATLATLKIQPSEPRDSAVYFCASGPRRVAGGNNEQFFGPGTRLTVL.

V gene TRBV3-1 combines with J gene TRBJ2-7; tentatively, D is TRBD2 (5 bases). The CDR3 runs to 14 residues. CDR1 and CDR2 from the germline V gene are LGHDT and YNNKEL (reference sequence). V was clipped by 0 bases and J by 1 base, with 7 bases between them. The CDR3 spells CASSQEEGSYEQYF. CDR3 nucleotides: TGTGCCAGCAGCCAAGAAGAGGGTTCCTACGAGCAGTACTTC.

The table lists this clonotype with many counts. The chain carries TRBV27 and TRBJ2-3; 7 bases match TRBD2. Germline-derived CDR1 and CDR2 are MNHEY and SMNVEV (reference sequence). With 7 bases clipped from V and 3 bases from J, the junction kept 10 bases outside the gene matches. CDR3 length equals 15 residues. The CDR3 sequence is CASTWTRGGTDTQYF. CDR3 sequence (DNA): TGTGCCAGCACTTGGACTAGAGGTGGAACAGATACGCAGTATTTT.

The chain carries TRBV5-1 and TRBJ1-4; D is possibly TRBD1 (5 bases). Per the germline V gene, CDR1 is SGHRS and CDR2 is YFSETQ. CDR3 length equals 14 residues. V shed 3 bases and J shed 8 bases, with 14 bases lying between them. In nucleotides, the CDR3 is TGCGCCAGCAGCTCCCAGGGAACGGGCGAAAAACTGTTTTTT. Its translation: CASSSQGTGEKLFF.

This clonotype occurred a few times. The genes are TRBV3-1 and TRBJ2-3; D not certain. V was pared by 5 bases and J by 1 base, with 4 bases between. Germline CDR1 and CDR2: LGHDT and YNNKEL (reference sequence). The CDR3 covers 12 residues. The CDR3 region is CASSGGTDTQYF. In DNA, the CDR3 is TGTGCCAGCAGCGGCGGCACAGATACGCAGTATTTT.

This rearrangement joins TRBV18 to TRBJ2-3; D uncertain. The length of the CDR3 is 14 residues. V shed 1 base and J shed 3 bases, with 8 bases lying between them. Germline assignment: CDR1 KGHSH and CDR2 LQKENI. In nucleotides, the CDR3 is TGTGCCAGCTCACCACGTGGGCATACAGATACGCAGTATTTT. Translating gives CASSPRGHTDTQYF.

There are a few counts of this clonotype. This chain uses TRBV20-1 with TRBJ2-3; possibly TRBD1 for D (6 bases). CDR1 and CDR2 from the germline V gene are DFQATT and SNEGSKA (reference sequence). V was trimmed by 2 bases and J by 6 bases, leaving 18 bases between them. The CDR3 contains 15 residues. CDR3 amino acids: CSARPPLNRADTQYF. The CDR3 region has the DNA TGCAGTGCTAGACCTCCTCTGAACAGGGCCGATACGCAGTATTTT.

This clonotype was counted between two and nine times. This chain links TRBV5-1 with TRBJ2-3; D is ambiguous. Germline V gene lookup returns CDR1 SGHRS and CDR2 YFSETQ. This CDR3 has 14 residues. The V and J ends lost 5 bases and 3 bases respectively, with 13 bases between them. The CDR3 DNA follows: TGCGCCAGCAGGGGATTGTATGGGACAGATACGCAGTATTTT. It specifies CASRGLYGTDTQYF.

To note about this clonotype: A much larger clone lies one base from this, so it may be a read error. The rearrangement links TRBV29-1 to TRBJ2-5; 13 bases map to TRBD2. CDR3 length equals 14 residues. Germline trimming cut 4 bases from V and 7 bases from J; bases unmatched to any gene: 6. The V gene's germline CDR1 is SQVTM and CDR2 ANQGSEA. Here the CDR3 reads CSVGTSGSGGTQYF. Written as DNA, the CDR3 is TGCAGCGTTGGGACTAGCGGGAGTGGGGGGACCCAGTACTTC.

This clonotype was seen more than once but under ten times. The chain combines TRBV15 with TRBJ1-1, with 7 bases aligning to TRBD1. Germline V CDR1 and CDR2: LNHNV, YYDKDF (reference sequence). V trimming: 0 bases; J trimming: 6 bases; junction bases outside the gene matches: 7. The CDR3 length is 15 residues. CDR3 in amino acids: CATSRDRGQGAEAFF. CDR3 in DNA: TGTGCCACCAGCAGAGATCGGGGCCAGGGGGCTGAAGCTTTCTTT.

About this clonotype itself: At one end, the junction sequence differs from germline, possibly due to a read error. This chain connects TRBV5-6 to TRBJ2-1; 9 positions agree with TRBD2. This CDR3 is built from 16 residues. Per germline, CDR1 SGHDT and CDR2 YYEEEE. CDR3 amino acids: CAGSLFASGMSNEQFF. The DNA of the CDR3 is TGTGCCGGCAGCTTGTTCGCTAGCGGGATGTCAAATGAGCAGTTCTTC.

The J gene is TRBJ2-3, the V gene TRBV10-3; 8 bases align to TRBD2. The CDR3 is 17 amino acids. With V trimmed by 3 bases and J by 0 bases, 8 bases remained unmatched. Germline CDR1 ENHRY, CDR2 SYGVKD. The CDR3: CAISDQEAGVSTDTQYF. The CDR3 coding sequence is TGTGCCATCAGTGATCAGGAAGCGGGAGTTAGCACAGATACGCAGTATTTT.

This clonotype came up once. The chain combines TRBV2 with TRBJ2-2; D is perhaps TRBD2 (6 bases). The CDR3 sequence is 13 residues long. With 6 bases removed from V and 6 bases from J, the gap between germline ends came to 11 bases. Germline CDR1 is SNHLY and CDR2 is FYNNEI. The CDR3 reads CASSKTRAGELFF. In DNA, the CDR3 is TGTGCCAGCAGCAAGACTAGAGCCGGGGAGCTGTTTTTT.

A few counts support this clonotype. CDR3: CASSLGPGGTGELFF. CDR3 in DNA: TGTGCCAGCAGCTTAGGTCCGGGAGGGACCGGGGAGCTGTTTTTT. The genes are TRBV7-2 and TRBJ2-2, with 8 bases lining up with TRBD2. V was clipped by 1 base and J by 5 bases; unmatched bases: 3. Germline CDR1 SGHTA, CDR2 FQGNSA. This CDR3 contains 15 residues.

V gene TRBV4-2 combines with J gene TRBJ1-6; D unclear. Trimming took off 0 bases at V and 9 bases at J, with 9 bases between the two ends. Germline values: CDR1 LGHNA, CDR2 YNFKEQ. The CDR3 is 14 residues long. The CDR3, as DNA: TGTGCCAGCAGCCAAGATACCGGCGGTTCACCCCTCCACTTT. Residues: CASSQDTGGSPLHF.

This clonotype was seen a few times. The gene calls are TRBV20-1 and TRBJ2-1; D possibly matches TRBD1 or TRBD2 (5 bases each). This CDR3 is 14 amino acids long. Germline V gives CDR1 DFQATT, CDR2 SNEGSKA (reference sequence). V was cut by 2 bases and J by 4 bases, with 12 bases left in between. The CDR3 sequence is CSARSGLGYNEQFF. CDR3 nucleotide sequence: TGCAGTGCTAGATCGGGGCTGGGATACAATGAGCAGTTCTTC.

The J gene is TRBJ2-4, the V gene TRBV11-1, with unresolved D. TRBJ2-7 explains the end of the DNA better; the J call may be wrong. Germline V lookup: CDR1 SGHAT, CDR2 FQDESV (reference sequence). The CDR3 sequence is 12 residues long. CDR3 sequence reads: CASSLKRTEQYF. In nucleotides, the CDR3 is TGTGCCAGCAGCTTAAAGAGGACCGAGCAGTACTTC.